Listed here are 19 T cell receptor beta chains from one sample, sequenced in a study of T-cell reconstitution after alpha-beta-depleted transplantation in children. It was with unique molecular identifiers that the TCRbeta library was prepared. One entry per CDR3 protein, called by TCRdb with MiXCR from the PCR reads. The top ten hold 9.5% to 13% of the sample, which has about 270,000 distinct CDR3 sequences, approximately 9.8% seen once. This specimen consisted of PBMCs from the stem cell graft donor, obtained from the stem cell graft. The receptor source for this set is a human donor who donated a stem cell graft to a child with SCID.

This clonotype occurred a few times. Here the CDR3 reads CASSLEAGEQYF. The CDR3 nucleotides are TGTGCCAGCAGTTTAGAGGCGGGCGAGCAGTACTTC. The chain joins TRBV12-3 or TRBV12-4 to TRBJ2-7; D might be TRBD2 (5 bases). V lost 1 base, J lost 6 bases, and 7 bases lay in between. The CDR3 is 12 amino acids.

This clonotype turned up a few times. The chain joins TRBV9 to TRBJ1-1; maybe TRBD1 (5 bases). The V and J ends lost 3 bases and 6 bases respectively, with 15 bases between them. The germline CDR1 and CDR2 sequences are SGDLS and YYNGEE. CDR3 length: 14 residues. CDR3 in DNA: TGTGCCAGCAGCGCCGTCTTGGGGGGAGCTGAAGCTTTCTTT. It codes for CASSAVLGGAEAFF.

The CDR3 DNA reads TGTGCCAGCAGCCGGATCGAAGAGGAGACCCAGTACTTC. This codes for CASSRIEEETQYF. The gene calls are TRBV7-9 and TRBJ2-5; D call uncertain. The germline CDR1 and CDR2 sequences are SEHNR and FQNEAQ (reference sequence). The CDR3 length is 13 residues. V was pared by 5 bases and J by 5 bases, with 12 bases between. Full variable domain (rest looked up from reference TRBV7-9 and TRBJ2-5): DTGVSQNPRHKITKRGQNVTFRCDPISEHNRLYWYRQTLGQGPEFLTYFQNEAQLEKSRLLSDRFSAERPKGSFSTLEIQRTEQGDSAMYLCASSRIEEETQYFGPGTRLLVL.

This chain joins TRBV12-3 or TRBV12-4 and TRBJ2-7, with a weak D call TRBD2 (7 bases). The V end lost 5 bases, the J end lost 4 bases, and 12 bases lay between the germline ends. The CDR3 consists of 13 residues. CDR3 residues: CASSRGAMYEQYF. The CDR3 nucleotides read TGTGCCAGCAGTCGGGGGGCGATGTACGAGCAGTACTTC.

This clonotype was counted only a few times. The chain combines TRBV5-1 with TRBJ1-1; no clear D. V was cut by 0 bases and J by 0 bases, with 9 bases left in between. The CDR3 runs to 15 residues. Germline loops: CDR1 SGHRS, CDR2 YFSETQ. The CDR3 DNA sequence: TGCGCCAGCAGCTTGGAGGTCATCATGAACACTGAAGCTTTCTTT. Protein product: CASSLEVIMNTEAFF.

The chain joins TRBV6-2 or TRBV6-3 to TRBJ2-7; D is unclear. The CDR3 length is 14 residues. The V end lost 6 bases, the J end lost 1 base, and 13 bases lay between the germline ends. CDR1 is MNHEY, CDR2 SVGEGT, per germline. Written as DNA, the CDR3 is TGTGCCAGCAGCCCCCGACTTATTTCCTACGAGCAGTACTTC. Protein: CASSPRLISYEQYF.

This clonotype has just a few counts. This chain joins TRBV5-6 and TRBJ2-7; the D gene could be TRBD1 or TRBD2 (6 bases each). Trimming removed 3 bases from V and 6 bases from J, with 22 bases in between. Germline-derived CDR1 and CDR2 are SGHDT and YYEEEE. This CDR3 is 16 amino acids long. CDR3 region: CASSSWGDTHRGEQYF. CDR3 in DNA: TGTGCCAGCAGCTCGTGGGGGGACACCCATAGGGGCGAGCAGTACTTC.

The J gene is TRBJ2-3, the V gene TRBV7-2, with TRBD2 matching over 7 bases. The CDR3 spans 15 residues. Germline trimming cut 5 bases from V and 2 bases from J; bases unmatched to any gene: 7. Germline loops: CDR1 SGHTA, CDR2 FQGNSA. As DNA, the CDR3 is TGTGCCAGCAGCGAATCCCGGGGGGTCACAGATACGCAGTATTTT. This translates into CASSESRGVTDTQYF.

This clonotype was counted a few times. The genes are TRBV11-2 and TRBJ1-1, with D tentatively TRBD1 (6 bases). Germline assignment: CDR1 SGHAT and CDR2 FQNNGV. V was trimmed by 5 bases and J by 3 bases, leaving 22 bases between them. The CDR3 consists of 17 residues. CDR3 sequence (DNA): TGTGCCAGCAGCACCCGTTCGGGGGCGGTCTGGGACACTGAAGCTTTCTTT. This encodes CASSTRSGAVWDTEAFF.

A few counts support this clonotype. DNA of the CDR3: TGTGCCAGCAGCCAAGGAACAATAGGTGGGGGAGCTTGGGGCAATGAGCAGTTCTTC. Translation gives CASSQGTIGGGAWGNEQFF. This chain uses TRBV4-2 with TRBJ2-1; D possibly uses TRBD1 or TRBD2 (5 bases each). Germline values: CDR1 LGHNA, CDR2 YNFKEQ. CDR3 length equals 19 residues. The V gene lost 1 base and the J gene lost 6 bases, with 25 bases spanning the gap.

This clonotype appeared a few times. The chain couples TRBV7-6 to TRBJ1-1; 9 nucleotides match TRBD1. Trimming at V came to 5 bases and at J to 5 bases, leaving 9 bases not matched to a gene. The CDR3 is 15 amino acids. Germline CDR1 and CDR2: SGHVS and FNYEAQ. CDR3 protein: CASSRETGGWTEAFF. The DNA of the CDR3 is TGTGCCAGCAGCAGGGAGACAGGGGGGTGGACTGAAGCTTTCTTT.

This chain uses TRBV5-1 with TRBJ1-2; D is unresolved. The CDR3 consists of 14 residues. V was trimmed by 0 bases and J by 1 base, leaving 7 bases between them. The V gene's germline CDR1 is SGHRS and CDR2 YFSETQ. Here the CDR3 reads CASSLDSFNYGYTF. The CDR3, as DNA: TGCGCCAGCAGCTTGGACAGTTTTAACTATGGCTACACCTTC.

This chain joins TRBV2 and TRBJ2-6, with D maybe TRBD1 (5 bases). CDR3 length: 16 amino acids. Trimming removed 4 bases at V and 2 bases at J, with 12 bases between. Germline lookup yields CDR1 SNHLY and CDR2 FYNNEI. The CDR3 nucleotides are TGTGCCAGCAGTGGGGGCAGCGATGCTGGGGCCAACGTCCTGACTTTC. Its translation is CASSGGSDAGANVLTF.

The chain couples TRBV7-6 to TRBJ1-5; TRBD1 might be the D (5 bases). Germline V gene data show CDR1 as SGHVS and CDR2 as FNYEAQ. Trimming removed 1 base at V and 3 bases at J, with 10 bases between. The CDR3 consists of 15 residues. CDR3 region: CASSLGPGLNQPQHF. The CDR3 bases are TGTGCCAGCAGCTTAGGGCCGGGACTCAATCAGCCCCAGCATTTT.

This clonotype was recorded a few times. This sequence joins TRBV18 and TRBJ2-3; 12 bases map to TRBD2. The CDR3 extends over 17 amino acids. Germline V lookup: CDR1 KGHSH, CDR2 LQKENI. The trim removed 6 bases at V and 5 bases at J, leaving 12 bases unmatched. The CDR3 reads CASSQGLAGGPEDTQYF. CDR3 DNA sequence: TGTGCCAGCTCCCAGGGTCTAGCGGGGGGGCCGGAAGATACGCAGTATTTT.

The rearrangement joins TRBV5-5 to TRBJ1-1; TRBD1 matches at 8 bases. Germline CDR1 is SGHKS and CDR2 is YYEKEE (reference sequence). The CDR3 loop spans 14 amino acids. J gave up 10 bases and V 3 bases, and 11 bases lay outside the gene matches. CDR3: CASSYRTGGGLAFF. The DNA for the CDR3 is TGTGCCAGCAGCTACAGAACAGGGGGGGGGTTAGCTTTCTTT.

This rearrangement joins TRBV6-1 to TRBJ2-2; 11 bases map to TRBD2. This CDR3 comprises 16 residues. Germline CDR1 and CDR2: MNHNS and SASEGT. The junction had 7 bases not matched to a gene; V was cut back by 5 bases and J by 5 bases. The CDR3 region is CASSKRTSGSTGELFF. In nucleotides, the CDR3 is TGTGCCAGCAGTAAACGGACTAGCGGGTCGACCGGGGAGCTGTTTTTT.

The rearrangement joins TRBV12-3 or TRBV12-4 to TRBJ2-5; 7 nucleotides match TRBD2. This CDR3 has 14 amino acids. With 5 bases clipped from V and 1 base from J, the junction kept 4 bases outside the gene matches. In nucleotides, the CDR3 is TGTGCCAGCAGTCGTGGGGGGGTCCAAGAGACCCAGTACTTC. Its protein product is CASSRGGVQETQYF.

This clonotype is a singleton in its sample. Its ends do not fully match the called genes, so a read error is possible. The chain has TRBV27 and TRBJ2-7; TRBD2 is a possible D gene (6 bases). The germline V gene has CDR1 MNHEY and CDR2 SMNVEV (reference sequence). This CDR3 has 13 amino acids. CDR3 sequence (DNA): TGTACCAGCAGTCCACGCGGGGACTACGAGCAGTACTTC. Translated, it gives CTSSPRGDYEQYF.